The present T cell receptor (beta chain) was sequenced within a study of blood T cell repertoires in COVID-19. The overall study: From the United States, Italy and Spain came samples of acute and convalescent COVID-19. T cells, B-cell-depleted T cells, or PBMCs supplied cDNA or gDNA.

The V end lost 4 bases, the J end lost 4 bases, and 7 bases lay between the germline ends. This CDR3 is built from 13 residues. Germline V lookup: CDR1 LGHNA, CDR2 YSLEER. Per the original methods: Reference gene primer amplification in the assay estimated nucleated cell counts. Sequenced by immunoSEQ multiplex PCR; TCRdb stores in-frame clones only, minus some. The DNA gave D and trimming, while V, J and clone size come from that table. The data show some 150,000 clones, about 89% seen once. The sample consisted of peripheral blood. The clonotype comes from a man in his fifties or sixties who had recovered from COVID-19. The J gene is TRBJ2-2, the V gene TRBV4-3; D is unresolved. CDR3 region: CASSLVVTGELFF. The CDR3 nucleotides are TGCGCCAGCAGCCTAGTAGTCACCGGGGAGCTGTTTTTT.